Listed below are T cell receptor beta chains from one sample, sequenced in a study of blood T cell repertoires in COVID-19. This table comes from immunoSEQ multiplex PCR, and its TCRdb copy is limited to in-frame clones, with some not included. The repertoire consists of roughly 390,000 clones, with 70% to 90% occurring once and the leading ten covering over 9.5%. Sequencing was performed on peripheral blood. These receptors were obtained from a woman aged 25 to 45 with COVID-19, enrolled during active disease. Each CDR3 is given with its conserved first and last residue. The D gene is left open where the match is weak. Not all rows give a size; the values are once, few, many and, for expanded clones, a class.

clone size: -
J gene: TRBJ2-2
V gene: TRBV10-1
D gene: TRBD2
CDR3 protein: CASSEGVAGAGELFF
CDR3 DNA: TGCGCCAGCAGTGAAGGGGTTGCGGGAGCCGGGGAGCTGTTTTTT

clone size: -
J gene: TRBJ2-2
V gene: TRBV5-1
D gene: -
CDR3 protein: CASSPGGHTGELFF
CDR3 DNA: TGCGCCAGCAGCCCCGGGGGTCACACCGGGGAGCTGTTTTTT

clone size: few
J gene: TRBJ1-1
V gene: TRBV2
D gene: -
CDR3 protein: CASSDVGHGFYTEAFF
CDR3 DNA: TGTGCCAGCAGTGATGTGGGCCATGGGTTCTACACTGAAGCTTTCTTT

clone size: -
J gene: TRBJ2-3
V gene: TRBV9
D gene: TRBD2
CDR3 protein: CASSPGTSGSTDTQYF
CDR3 DNA: TGTGCCAGCAGCCCCGGGACTAGCGGGAGCACAGATACGCAGTATTTT

clone size: -
J gene: TRBJ1-1
V gene: TRBV19
D gene: TRBD1
CDR3 protein: CASTPTGENTEAFF
CDR3 DNA: TGTGCCAGTACCCCGACAGGGGAGAACACTGAAGCTTTCTTT

clone size: -
J gene: TRBJ2-1
V gene: TRBV7-9
D gene: TRBD2
CDR3 protein: CASSLGLAVYNEQFF
CDR3 DNA: TGTGCCAGCAGCTTAGGACTAGCGGTTTACAATGAGCAGTTCTTC

clone size: once
J gene: TRBJ1-1
V gene: TRBV10-1
D gene: TRBD1
CDR3 protein: CASSPSGPGQGGTEAFF
CDR3 DNA: TGCGCCAGCAGCCCGAGTGGTCCTGGACAGGGAGGGACTGAAGCTTTCTTT

clone size: -
J gene: TRBJ1-5
V gene: TRBV2
D gene: TRBD1
CDR3 protein: CASSEETGGVNQPQHF
CDR3 DNA: TGTGCCAGCAGTGAAGAGACAGGGGGCGTAAATCAGCCCCAGCATTTT

clone size: -
J gene: TRBJ2-2
V gene: TRBV5-1
D gene: -
CDR3 protein: CASSREGGLTGELFF
CDR3 DNA: TGCGCCAGCAGTAGAGAGGGAGGTTTGACCGGGGAGCTGTTTTTT

clone size: -
J gene: TRBJ1-2
V gene: TRBV15
D gene: -
CDR3 protein: CAITEGRTNYGYTF
CDR3 DNA: TGTGCCATAACGGAGGGCAGGACTAACTATGGCTACACCTTC

clone size: -
J gene: TRBJ2-7
V gene: TRBV28
D gene: -
CDR3 protein: CASSFGGPHEQYF
CDR3 DNA: TGTGCCAGCAGTTTCGGAGGGCCCCACGAGCAGTACTTC

clone size: few
J gene: TRBJ1-1
V gene: TRBV3-1/TRBV3-2
D gene: -
CDR3 protein: CASSPHGVTEAFF
CDR3 DNA: TGTGCCAGCAGCCCCCACGGGGTCACTGAAGCTTTCTTT

clone size: few
J gene: TRBJ1-5
V gene: TRBV2
D gene: -
CDR3 protein: CASNSGVNQPQHF
CDR3 DNA: TGTGCCAGCAATTCGGGAGTTAATCAGCCCCAGCATTTT

clone size: -
J gene: TRBJ2-5
V gene: TRBV5-1
D gene: TRBD1
CDR3 protein: CASSFRGQETQYF
CDR3 DNA: TGCGCCAGCAGCTTCAGGGGGCAAGAGACCCAGTACTTC

clone size: -
J gene: TRBJ2-1
V gene: TRBV3-1/TRBV3-2
D gene: -
CDR3 protein: CASSQDQGRSYNEQFF
CDR3 DNA: TGTGCCAGCAGCCAAGACCAGGGTCGCTCCTACAATGAGCAGTTCTTC

clone size: -
J gene: TRBJ2-2
V gene: TRBV24-1
D gene: TRBD2
CDR3 protein: CATSDLAGGDTGELFF
CDR3 DNA: TGTGCCACCAGTGATCTTGCGGGAGGGGACACCGGGGAGCTGTTTTTT

clone size: -
J gene: TRBJ1-1
V gene: TRBV6-4
D gene: -
CDR3 protein: CASSDGRGGTEAFF
CDR3 DNA: TGTGCCAGCAGTGACGGCAGGGGCGGCACTGAAGCTTTCTTT

clone size: few
J gene: TRBJ1-3
V gene: TRBV7-9
D gene: -
CDR3 protein: CASDGNSGNTIYF
CDR3 DNA: TGTGCCTCTGACGGGAACTCTGGAAACACCATATATTTT

clone size: -
J gene: TRBJ2-2
V gene: TRBV4-2
D gene: TRBD1
CDR3 protein: CASRRPGGNGELFF
CDR3 DNA: TGTGCCAGCAGAAGACCAGGGGGTAACGGGGAGCTGTTTTTT

clone size: -
J gene: TRBJ2-3
V gene: TRBV6-2/TRBV6-3
D gene: TRBD2
CDR3 protein: CASSPPGGGGTDTQYF
CDR3 DNA: TGTGCCAGCAGCCCACCTGGGGGGGGAGGCACAGATACGCAGTATTTT

clone size: -
J gene: TRBJ2-5
V gene: TRBV11-2
D gene: -
CDR3 protein: CASSSYKYQETQYF
CDR3 DNA: TGTGCCAGCAGCTCTTACAAGTACCAAGAGACCCAGTACTTC

clone size: -
J gene: TRBJ1-2
V gene: TRBV3-1/TRBV3-2
D gene: -
CDR3 protein: CASSQGGGDGYTF
CDR3 DNA: TGTGCCAGCAGCCAAGGGGGGGGTGATGGCTACACCTTC

clone size: -
J gene: TRBJ2-7
V gene: TRBV28
D gene: TRBD1
CDR3 protein: CASTTGQALYYEQYF
CDR3 DNA: TGTGCCAGCACCACTGGACAGGCCCTTTACTACGAGCAGTACTTC

clone size: -
J gene: TRBJ2-5
V gene: TRBV29-1
D gene: -
CDR3 protein: CSVEGHETQYF
CDR3 DNA: TGCAGCGTTGAAGGTCATGAGACCCAGTACTTC

clone size: -
J gene: TRBJ1-5
V gene: TRBV19
D gene: TRBD1
CDR3 protein: CASSIGTGVNQPQHF
CDR3 DNA: TGTGCCAGTAGTATAGGGACAGGAGTCAATCAGCCCCAGCATTTT

clone size: -
J gene: TRBJ1-2
V gene: TRBV28
D gene: TRBD1
CDR3 protein: CASSTGGQEYGYTF
CDR3 DNA: TGTGCCAGCAGCACAGGCGGACAGGAATATGGCTACACCTTC

clone size: -
J gene: TRBJ1-3
V gene: TRBV10-3
D gene: TRBD1
CDR3 protein: CAISDRTGEGTIYF
CDR3 DNA: TGTGCCATCAGTGACCGTACAGGGGAAGGCACCATATATTTT

clone size: -
J gene: TRBJ2-1
V gene: TRBV9
D gene: TRBD2
CDR3 protein: CASSTRTSGSYNEQFF
CDR3 DNA: TGTGCCAGCAGCACCCGGACTAGCGGGAGTTACAATGAGCAGTTCTTC

clone size: -
J gene: TRBJ2-1
V gene: TRBV9
D gene: TRBD2
CDR3 protein: CASSLEAGEYDEQFF
CDR3 DNA: TGTGCCAGCAGCCTAGAAGCGGGAGAGTATGATGAGCAGTTCTTC

clone size: -
J gene: TRBJ2-1
V gene: TRBV2
D gene: TRBD1
CDR3 protein: CASIPGQAYNEQFF
CDR3 DNA: TGTGCCAGCATACCGGGACAGGCTTACAATGAGCAGTTCTTC

clone size: -
J gene: TRBJ2-7
V gene: TRBV27
D gene: TRBD1
CDR3 protein: CASSLDRGPYEQYF
CDR3 DNA: TGTGCCAGCAGTTTGGACAGGGGCCCCTACGAGCAGTACTTC

clone size: -
J gene: TRBJ1-1
V gene: TRBV5-1
D gene: -
CDR3 protein: CASSGAGLVNTEAFF
CDR3 DNA: TGCGCCAGCAGCGGAGCGGGGTTGGTGAACACTGAAGCTTTCTTT

clone size: once
J gene: TRBJ2-1
V gene: TRBV6-4
D gene: -
CDR3 protein: CASSPTPSNEQFF
CDR3 DNA: TGTGCCAGCAGTCCGACTCCTTCCAATGAGCAGTTCTTC

clone size: -
J gene: TRBJ1-2
V gene: TRBV7-2
D gene: TRBD1
CDR3 protein: CASSGSTGGGSGYTF
CDR3 DNA: TGTGCCAGCAGCGGATCGACAGGGGGGGGAAGTGGCTACACCTTC

clone size: once
J gene: TRBJ2-1
V gene: TRBV5-1
D gene: -
CDR3 protein: CASSTGRDEQFF
CDR3 DNA: TGCGCCAGCAGCACGGGAAGGGATGAGCAGTTCTTC

clone size: -
J gene: TRBJ2-1
V gene: TRBV5-3
D gene: -
CDR3 protein: CARSLFPPYNEQFF
CDR3 DNA: TGTGCCAGAAGCTTGTTTCCTCCCTACAATGAGCAGTTCTTC

clone size: -
J gene: TRBJ2-1
V gene: TRBV4-3
D gene: TRBD2
CDR3 protein: CASSQGGTSGTRYNEQFF
CDR3 DNA: TGCGCCAGCAGCCAGGGAGGGACTAGCGGGACTCGATACAATGAGCAGTTCTTC

clone size: -
J gene: TRBJ2-7
V gene: TRBV28
D gene: TRBD2
CDR3 protein: CASSFSGRDYEQYF
CDR3 DNA: TGTGCCAGCAGTTTTAGTGGGAGGGACTACGAGCAGTACTTC

clone size: few
J gene: TRBJ2-7
V gene: TRBV30
D gene: -
CDR3 protein: CALGLGQLPYEQYF
CDR3 DNA: TGTGCCTTGGGGCTAGGACAGTTACCCTACGAGCAGTACTTC

clone size: -
J gene: TRBJ2-5
V gene: TRBV15
D gene: -
CDR3 protein: CATSRLEETQYF
CDR3 DNA: TGTGCCACCAGCAGGTTAGAAGAGACCCAGTACTTC

clone size: few
J gene: TRBJ2-2
V gene: TRBV4-2
D gene: TRBD2
CDR3 protein: CASSQDPSGSGTGELFF
CDR3 DNA: TGTGCCAGCAGCCAAGATCCTAGCGGGAGCGGCACCGGGGAGCTGTTTTTT

clone size: -
J gene: TRBJ1-1
V gene: TRBV13
D gene: TRBD1
CDR3 protein: CASSPTGQGNTEAFF
CDR3 DNA: TGTGCCAGCAGCCCGACGGGACAGGGGAACACTGAAGCTTTCTTT

clone size: -
J gene: TRBJ2-5
V gene: TRBV6-5
D gene: TRBD2
CDR3 protein: CAQASGSQETQYF
CDR3 DNA: TGTGCCCAAGCTAGCGGGAGTCAAGAGACCCAGTACTTC

clone size: once
J gene: TRBJ2-2
V gene: TRBV19
D gene: -
CDR3 protein: CASSPAGRGELFF
CDR3 DNA: TGTGCCAGTAGTCCAGCGGGTCGCGGGGAGCTGTTTTTT

clone size: once
J gene: TRBJ1-1
V gene: TRBV11-3
D gene: TRBD1
CDR3 protein: CASSPGRGQDTEAFF
CDR3 DNA: TGTGCCAGCAGCCCGGGTAGGGGGCAGGACACTGAAGCTTTCTTT

clone size: -
J gene: TRBJ2-2
V gene: TRBV11-3
D gene: -
CDR3 protein: CASSPWGDTGELFF
CDR3 DNA: TGTGCCAGCAGCCCCTGGGGGGACACCGGGGAGCTGTTTTTT

clone size: -
J gene: TRBJ1-6
V gene: TRBV28
D gene: TRBD1
CDR3 protein: CASKGAPYNSPLHF
CDR3 DNA: TGTGCCAGCAAGGGGGCCCCCTATAATTCACCCCTCCACTTT

clone size: -
J gene: TRBJ1-5
V gene: TRBV19
D gene: -
CDR3 protein: CASSIGGLNQPQHF
CDR3 DNA: TGTGCCAGTAGTATAGGAGGCCTAAATCAGCCCCAGCATTTT

clone size: -
J gene: TRBJ2-1
V gene: TRBV29-1
D gene: -
CDR3 protein: CSVGQAAGDEQFF
CDR3 DNA: TGCAGCGTTGGTCAGGCGGCCGGGGATGAGCAGTTCTTC

clone size: -
J gene: TRBJ1-5
V gene: TRBV30
D gene: -
CDR3 protein: CAWSKTLSNQPQHF
CDR3 DNA: TGTGCCTGGAGTAAGACACTTAGCAATCAGCCCCAGCATTTT